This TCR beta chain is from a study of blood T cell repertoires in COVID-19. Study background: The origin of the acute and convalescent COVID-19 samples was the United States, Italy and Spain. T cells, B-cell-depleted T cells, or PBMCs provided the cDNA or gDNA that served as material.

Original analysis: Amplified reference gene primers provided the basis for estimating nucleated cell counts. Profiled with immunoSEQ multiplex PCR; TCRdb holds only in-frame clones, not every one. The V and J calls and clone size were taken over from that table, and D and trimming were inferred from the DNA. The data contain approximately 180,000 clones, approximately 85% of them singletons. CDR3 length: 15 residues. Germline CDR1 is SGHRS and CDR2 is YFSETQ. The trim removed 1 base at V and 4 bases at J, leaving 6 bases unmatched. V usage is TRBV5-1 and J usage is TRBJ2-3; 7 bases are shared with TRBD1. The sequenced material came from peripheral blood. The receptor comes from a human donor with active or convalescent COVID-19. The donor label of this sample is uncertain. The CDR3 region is CASSLTGESSDTQYF. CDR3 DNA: TGCGCCAGCAGCTTGACAGGGGAATCTTCAGATACGCAGTATTTT.